The 23 T cell receptor beta chains reported below all come from one sample, sequenced in a study of T-cell memory formation after mild COVID-19. TCRdb recomputed calls from the 5' RACE reads with MiXCR, one row per CDR3 protein. The table includes about 290,000 distinct CDR3 sequences, about 16% detected once. Sequenced: PBMCs or a T cell subset sorted from them (not recorded which). The receptor source for this set is a man aged 18 to 30 who had mild COVID-19 (a few samples of this study predate the infection). Cell type and time point are not known.

This clonotype has only a few counts. V and J are TRBV11-2 and TRBJ2-7; no definite D call. Trimming stripped 4 bases from V and 3 bases from J, with 7 bases between. Per the germline V gene, CDR1 is SGHAT and CDR2 is FQNNGV. CDR3 length: 12 amino acids. CDR3 coding DNA: TGTGCCAGCAGCTCAAAGGTCTACGAGCAGTACTTC. As protein: CASSSKVYEQYF. The whole variable domain, remainder taken from reference TRBV11-2 and TRBJ2-7, is EAGVAQSPRYKIIEKRQSVAFWCNPISGHATLYWYQQILGQGPKLLIQFQNNGVVDDSQLPKDRFSAERLKGVDSTLKIQPAKLEDSAVYLCASSSKVYEQYFGPGTRLTVT.

The chain is built from TRBV4-2 and TRBJ2-3, with unresolved D. Germline V lookup: CDR1 LGHNA, CDR2 YNFKEQ. V was clipped by 1 base and J by 4 bases, with 6 bases between them. The CDR3 extends over 13 amino acids. For the CDR3, the DNA is TGTGCCAGCAGCCAAGGGTTTGCAGATACGCAGTATTTT. Its translation is CASSQGFADTQYF.

The J gene is TRBJ2-3, the V gene TRBV6-2 or TRBV6-3; tentatively, D is TRBD2 (6 bases). This CDR3 has 12 residues. Germline-derived CDR1 and CDR2 are MNHEY and SVGEGT. Trimming took 8 bases from V and 2 from J, leaving 8 bases between them. CDR3 sequence reads: CASAGLTDTQYF. The CDR3 DNA follows: TGTGCCAGCGCGGGGCTCACAGATACGCAGTATTTT.

The CDR3 sequence: CASSLVISSEELFF. The CDR3 coding sequence is TGCGCCAGCAGCTTAGTAATCAGTTCTGAGGAGCTGTTTTTT. The chain uses TRBV4-1 and TRBJ2-2; no definite D call. CDR1 is MGHRA, CDR2 YSYEKL, per germline. This CDR3 comprises 14 residues. Trimming left V 5 bases short and J 10 bases short, with 17 bases between.

This clonotype was found a few times. The CDR3 coding sequence is TGTGCCAGCAGCCAAGAAAACAGCGGCCACGAGCAGTACTTC. Amino acid sequence: CASSQENSGHEQYF. The chain links TRBV4-2 to TRBJ2-7; perhaps TRBD2 as D (5 bases). Germline lookup yields CDR1 LGHNA and CDR2 YNFKEQ. Trimming removed 0 bases from V and 5 bases from J, with 11 bases in between. The CDR3 consists of 14 residues.

In this sample, this clonotype turned up a few times. The chain is built from TRBV4-2 and TRBJ2-5; 8 positions agree with TRBD2. The ends lost 4 bases at V and 3 bases at J; junction bases unmatched: 7. The CDR3 has 15 residues. The germline V gene encodes CDR1 LGHNA and CDR2 YNFKEQ. Here the CDR3 DNA reads TGTGCCAGCAGCCGTAATAGCGGGGTGGAAGAGACCCAGTACTTC. It specifies CASSRNSGVEETQYF.

This sequence joins TRBV18 and TRBJ1-1, with D perhaps TRBD1 (6 bases). Trimming took off 1 base at V and 3 bases at J, with 12 bases between the two ends. Per the germline V gene, CDR1 is KGHSH and CDR2 is LQKENI. The CDR3 runs 15 residues. The CDR3 region is CASSPRTQGHTEAFF. CDR3 sequence (DNA): TGTGCCAGCTCACCACGAACACAGGGACACACTGAAGCTTTCTTT.

This clonotype was seen many times. This chain connects TRBV7-2 to TRBJ2-1, with 12 positions matching TRBD2. CDR1 is SGHTA and CDR2 is FQGNSA in the germline V gene. This CDR3 contains 17 residues. The junction had 13 bases not matched to a gene; V was cut back by 6 bases and J by 7 bases. CDR3 loop: CASRLGSSGGALNEQFF. The CDR3 nucleotides read TGTGCCAGCAGACTTGGGTCTAGCGGGGGGGCCTTGAATGAGCAGTTCTTC.

The chain carries TRBV12-3 or TRBV12-4 and TRBJ2-3, with D possibly matching TRBD1 (5 bases). With 3 bases removed from V and 9 bases from J, the gap between germline ends came to 10 bases. The CDR3 extends over 12 amino acids. The CDR3 DNA reads as TGTGCCAGCAGTTTGGGGCAGGTAACGCAGTATTTT. Its protein is CASSLGQVTQYF.

This clonotype appeared a few times. V is TRBV5-1 and J is TRBJ2-3, with D possibly matching TRBD1 (5 bases). The CDR3 loop spans 14 amino acids. The germline CDR1 and CDR2 sequences are SGHRS and YFSETQ. V lost 5 bases and J lost 2, with 12 bases in between. CDR3: CASRFPQDTDTQYF. CDR3 bases: TGCGCCAGCAGGTTCCCACAGGACACAGATACGCAGTATTTT.

This clonotype was observed a handful of times. CDR3 bases: TGTGCCAGCAGGACAGGGGCGGAGGCCAACGTCCTGACTTTC. Protein product: CASRTGAEANVLTF. This chain uses TRBV6-1 with TRBJ2-6, with TRBD1 matching over 8 bases. The CDR3 is made up of 14 amino acids. The germline V gene has CDR1 MNHNS and CDR2 SASEGT. With 6 bases clipped from V and 6 bases from J, the junction kept 4 bases outside the gene matches.

V is TRBV5-1 and J is TRBJ1-5; D not resolved. Germline values: CDR1 SGHRS, CDR2 YFSETQ. CDR3 length: 14 residues. CDR3 nucleotides: TGCGCACAACCACAAGACAATAGCAATCAGCCCCAGCATTTT. Protein: CAQPQDNSNQPQHF.

There are many counts of this clonotype. The rearrangement uses TRBV12-3 or TRBV12-4 and TRBJ1-2, with D hard to call. The CDR3 extends over 15 amino acids. The V gene lost 4 bases and the J gene lost 2 bases, with 14 bases spanning the gap. Here the CDR3 reads CASSSSGGINYGYTF. As DNA, the CDR3 is TGTGCCAGCAGTTCCTCGGGAGGTATAAACTATGGCTACACCTTC.

V and J are TRBV30 and TRBJ2-1; D is undetermined. Deletions cut 8 bases from V and 8 bases from J, with 13 bases between. The V gene's germline CDR1 is GTSNPN and CDR2 SVGIG (reference sequence). The CDR3 sequence is 11 residues long. CDR3 bases: TGTGCCATGGTGCTTAGCTATGAGCAGTTCTTC. It codes for CAMVLSYEQFF.

The chain links TRBV20-1 to TRBJ2-1; TRBD1 matches at 9 bases. CDR3 length: 14 amino acids. J gave up 9 bases and V 4 bases, and 10 bases lay outside the gene matches. Germline CDR1 and CDR2: DFQATT and SNEGSKA (reference sequence). The CDR3 coding sequence is TGCAGTGCTACCCCGGGACAGGGCACCGCTGAGCAGTTCTTC. It codes for CSATPGQGTAEQFF.

This clonotype was picked up many times. The CDR3: CASSWTSGGAQETQYF. As DNA, the CDR3 is TGTGCCAGCAGCTGGACTAGCGGGGGGGCCCAAGAGACCCAGTACTTC. The chain uses TRBV7-8 and TRBJ2-5; 15 nucleotides match TRBD2. Germline assignment: CDR1 SGHVS and CDR2 FQNEAQ. This CDR3 is 16 amino acids long. With 4 bases clipped from V and 1 base from J, the junction kept 1 base outside the gene matches.

Only a few counts were recorded for this clonotype. This chain links TRBV9 with TRBJ2-5; the match to TRBD1 covers 8 bases. Germline values: CDR1 SGDLS, CDR2 YYNGEE. V trimming: 0 bases; J trimming: 7 bases; junction bases outside the gene matches: 5. CDR3 length: 14 amino acids. The CDR3, as DNA: TGTGCCAGCAGCGTAGAAGGACAGGGTGTGACCCAGTACTTC. This codes for CASSVEGQGVTQYF.

This clonotype was seen more than once but under ten times. The chain recombines TRBV12-3 or TRBV12-4 with TRBJ1-1, with D tentatively TRBD1 (6 bases). The V end lost 6 bases, the J end lost 0 bases, and 11 bases lay between the germline ends. This CDR3 has 14 amino acids. DNA of the CDR3: TGTGCCAGCAGAGACTGGACAGTGAACACTGAAGCTTTCTTT. This gives the protein CASRDWTVNTEAFF.

This chain joins TRBV11-1 and TRBJ1-2; no firm D call. The length of the CDR3 is 14 residues. Trimming left V 1 base short and J 6 bases short, with 12 bases between. Germline CDR1 SGHAT, CDR2 FQDESV (reference sequence). The CDR3 region is CASSLGFFLNGYTF. For the CDR3, the DNA is TGTGCCAGCAGCTTAGGCTTCTTTTTGAATGGCTACACCTTC.

This clonotype was seen a few times. The chain recombines TRBV29-1 with TRBJ1-5, with D maybe TRBD1 (5 bases). This CDR3 spans 12 amino acids. V shed 6 bases and J shed 4 bases, with 10 bases lying between them. CDR1 is SQVTM and CDR2 is ANQGSEA in the germline V gene. The CDR3 sequence: CSVGQRNQPQHF. CDR3 bases: TGCAGCGTGGGGCAGCGAAATCAGCCCCAGCATTTT.

The V and J genes are TRBV29-1 and TRBJ2-3, with D perhaps given as TRBD1 or TRBD2 (5 bases each). CDR3 length: 14 amino acids. CDR1 and CDR2 (germline): SQVTM, ANQGSEA. The V gene lost 7 bases and the J gene lost 7 bases, with 21 bases spanning the gap. Here the CDR3 reads CSGAEGPGGHTQYF. CDR3 in DNA: TGCAGCGGGGCCGAGGGACCGGGTGGTCATACGCAGTATTTT.

This rearrangement joins TRBV7-9 to TRBJ1-6, with D perhaps matching TRBD1 (5 bases). V lost 5 bases and J 3 bases, leaving 11 bases between the germline ends. CDR3 length: 15 residues. CDR1 is SEHNR and CDR2 is FQNEAQ in the germline V gene (reference sequence). The CDR3 spells CASSLTAFYNSPLHF. CDR3 DNA: TGTGCCAGCAGCCTGACAGCTTTCTATAATTCACCCCTCCACTTT.

This clonotype was counted a few times. The chain's CDR3 is CATGDRVSETQYF. CDR3 DNA: TGCGCCACCGGGGACAGAGTTTCCGAGACCCAGTACTTC. The chain recombines TRBV5-1 with TRBJ2-5, with TRBD1 matching 7 bases. Trimming cost V 9 bases and J 5 bases; bases outside gene matches: 10. Germline assignment: CDR1 SGHRS and CDR2 YFSETQ. The CDR3 runs 13 residues. The full variable domain, rest sourced from reference TRBV5-1 and TRBJ2-5, is KAGVTQTPRYLIKTRGQQVTLSCSPISGHRSVSWYQQTPGQGLQFLFEYFSETQRNKGNFPGRFSGRQFSNSRSEMNVSTLELGDSALYLCATGDRVSETQYFGPGTRLLVL.